The 20 T cell receptor beta chains in this list originate from one sample, sequenced in a study of glioma-infiltrating T cells after dendritic cell vaccination. Repertoires were generated with immunoSEQ multiplex PCR, while TCRdb's copy carries only in-frame clones and drops some. The data contain tens of thousands of clones, around 79% of them singletons. Sequenced material: blood, taken before dendritic cell vaccination. Every receptor here comes from a human donor with glioblastoma.

The J gene is TRBJ2-3, the V gene TRBV9; 12 bases fit TRBD2. The CDR3 runs 17 residues. With V trimmed by 0 bases and J by 4 bases, 6 bases remained unmatched. Germline V gene sequence: CDR1 SGDLS, CDR2 YYNGEE. The chain's CDR3 is CASSVGQLAGGPDTQYF. The CDR3 nucleotides are TGTGCCAGCAGCGTAGGGCAACTAGCGGGGGGCCCAGATACGCAGTATTTT.

The genes are TRBV7-9 and TRBJ2-5; tentative D call: TRBD1 (5 bases). The CDR3 extends over 14 amino acids. CDR1 SEHNR and CDR2 FQNEAQ come from the germline V gene (reference sequence). The ends were cut back, 5 bases at V and 5 bases at J, with 15 bases in the middle. CDR3 loop: CASSQRQGVETQYF. The CDR3 coding sequence is TGTGCCAGCAGCCAGAGGCAGGGTGTGGAGACCCAGTACTTC.

This sequence joins TRBV6-1 and TRBJ2-1; D is undetermined. The CDR3 is made up of 15 amino acids. V was clipped by 4 bases and J by 0 bases, with 10 bases between them. Germline V CDR1 and CDR2: MNHNS, SASEGT. In DNA form, the CDR3 reads TGTGCCAGCAGTGGCTTTGCCAGCTCCTACAATGAGCAGTTCTTC. Its protein product is CASSGFASSYNEQFF.

The V call is TRBV7-9, the J call TRBJ2-1; tentatively, D is TRBD1 (6 bases). The CDR3 covers 16 residues. The germline V gene encodes CDR1 SEHNR and CDR2 FQNEAQ (reference sequence). V gave up 4 bases and J gave up 7 bases, with 20 bases separating them. CDR3 protein: CASSSLRGPRGNEQFF. DNA of the CDR3: TGTGCCAGCAGCTCCCTTAGGGGCCCAAGGGGGAATGAGCAGTTCTTC.

The rearrangement links TRBV7-2 to TRBJ2-3, with 15 nucleotides matching TRBD2. CDR3 length: 18 residues. The V gene end was trimmed by 5 bases and the J gene end by 3 bases; junction bases not matched to a gene: 9. Germline CDR1 is SGHTA and CDR2 is FQGNSA. As DNA, the CDR3 is TGTGCCAGCAGCCCGCGGACTAGCGGGGGGGCCGGAACAGATACGCAGTATTTT. Residues: CASSPRTSGGAGTDTQYF.

This clone has at least ten counts. The chain combines TRBV4-1 with TRBJ2-7; tentatively, D is TRBD1 (7 bases). The germline CDR1 and CDR2 sequences are MGHRA and YSYEKL. CDR3 size: 16 residues. The V gene lost 4 bases and the J gene lost 0 bases, with 16 bases spanning the gap. The CDR3: CASSLPQGGRSYEQYF. CDR3 DNA: TGCGCCAGCAGCCTGCCCCAGGGGGGTCGCTCCTACGAGCAGTACTTC.

The sample holds one count of this clone. V is TRBV7-8 and J is TRBJ2-7; 8 bases agree with TRBD2. The V and J ends lost 3 bases and 1 base, in that order; junction bases with no gene match: 2. In germline, CDR1 is SGHVS, CDR2 FQNEAQ. This CDR3 comprises 14 residues. The CDR3 DNA reads as TGTGCCAGCAGCTTTGGCGGGAGGTCCTACGAGCAGTACGTC. Amino acids: CASSFGGRSYEQYV.

The rearrangement links TRBV13 to TRBJ1-4; 8 bases map to TRBD1. The CDR3 has 15 residues. The germline CDR1 and CDR2 sequences are PRHDT and FYEKMQ (reference sequence). After removal of 0 bases from V and 10 bases from J, the junction contained 7 bases not matched to a gene. CDR3 DNA sequence: TGTGCCAGCAGCTTAGGGATGAAACAGGGGGGAAAACTGTTTTTT. Protein: CASSLGMKQGGKLFF.

The CDR3 nucleotides are TGTGCCAGCAGTGTAAAACCGGGACAGGGGGCTTCTGATCAGCCCCAGCATTTT. Its protein is CASSVKPGQGASDQPQHF. The chain uses TRBV6-1 and TRBJ1-5; 12 positions match TRBD1. CDR1 and CDR2 from the germline V gene are MNHNS and SASEGT. The CDR3 loop spans 18 amino acids. The J segment lost 5 bases and the V segment lost 4 bases, leaving 12 bases of the junction unmatched.

The chain links TRBV5-1 to TRBJ2-2; 10 nucleotides agree with TRBD1. The CDR3 totals 17 residues. Losses at the gene ends were 3 bases for V and 3 bases for J; bases not matched to a gene: 8. Germline V gene sequence: CDR1 SGHRS, CDR2 YFSETQ. The CDR3 sequence is CASSYRQGAGDTGELFF. Written as DNA, the CDR3 is TGCGCCAGCAGCTACCGACAGGGGGCAGGGGACACCGGGGAGCTGTTTTTT.

The chain couples TRBV4-2 to TRBJ1-2; D gene ambiguous. V gave up 4 bases and J gave up 8 bases, with 17 bases separating them. CDR1 is LGHNA and CDR2 is YNFKEQ in the germline V gene. The CDR3 contains 14 residues. The DNA for the CDR3 is TGTGCCAGCAGCCCTGGCGGGGTGGGAGGAGGCTACACCTTC. Translating gives CASSPGGVGGGYTF.

The chain links TRBV5-1 to TRBJ2-2; 8 nucleotides match TRBD2. V was clipped by 2 bases and J by 3 bases; unmatched bases: 6. This CDR3 is 16 amino acids long. Germline-derived CDR1 and CDR2 are SGHRS and YFSETQ. The CDR3 nucleotides read TGCGCCAGCAGCTTTCTTGCCGGGAGGGACACCGGGGAGCTGTTTTTT. This sequence encodes CASSFLAGRDTGELFF.

This clone was recorded a few times. V usage is TRBV6-6 and J usage is TRBJ1-4, with 9 nucleotides matching TRBD1. This CDR3 contains 14 residues. V shed 3 bases, J shed 5 bases, and the junction held 1 base outside the gene matches. The germline V gene encodes CDR1 MNHNY and CDR2 SVGAGI (reference sequence). The CDR3: CASSYGQGNEKLFF. CDR3 DNA: TGTGCCAGCAGTTATGGACAGGGGAATGAAAAACTGTTTTTT.

There are a few counts of this clone. V is TRBV27 and J is TRBJ2-7, with D maybe TRBD2 (6 bases). CDR3 length equals 12 residues. Trimming took off 4 bases at V and 3 bases at J, with 7 bases between the two ends. CDR1 is MNHEY, CDR2 SMNVEV, per germline (reference sequence). The CDR3 DNA reads as TGTGCCAGCAGTTGGGGGGACTACGAGCAGTACTTC. Protein sequence: CASSWGDYEQYF.

The chain uses TRBV27 and TRBJ2-7; the match to TRBD1 covers 8 bases. This CDR3 has 14 residues. Trimming removed 6 bases from V and 2 bases from J; junction bases left unmatched: 6. The germline CDR1 and CDR2 sequences are MNHEY and SMNVEV (reference sequence). The chain's CDR3 is CASSLDRGAYEQYF. The CDR3 DNA sequence: TGTGCCAGCAGCCTAGACAGGGGTGCCTACGAGCAGTACTTC.

This clone was recorded once. This rearrangement joins TRBV5-1 to TRBJ1-4; unclear D gene. V was shortened by 6 bases and J by 7 bases, with 19 bases between the two germline ends. Per germline, CDR1 SGHRS and CDR2 YFSETQ. The CDR3 contains 15 residues. The CDR3 DNA reads as TGCGCCAGCAAGAAAGCGGACGACTCTGGTGAAAAACTGTTTTTT. This sequence encodes CASKKADDSGEKLFF.

In its sample, this clone was seen once. The V gene is TRBV4-1, the J gene TRBJ2-3; perhaps TRBD1 as D (5 bases). This CDR3 is built from 17 residues. CDR1 is MGHRA and CDR2 is YSYEKL in the germline V gene. The germline V and J ends were trimmed by 1 base and 5 bases, with 19 bases remaining between them. CDR3 sequence reads: CASSQVVVQGVGDTQYF. In DNA, the CDR3 is TGCGCCAGCAGCCAAGTTGTCGTGCAGGGTGTCGGAGATACGCAGTATTTT.

The chain joins TRBV6-5 to TRBJ2-3; possible D gene TRBD2, 5 bases. V was trimmed by 10 bases and J by 0 bases, leaving 14 bases between them. Germline V gives CDR1 MNHEY, CDR2 SVGAGI. The CDR3 sequence is 14 residues long. CDR3 protein: CATSGDFSTDTQYF. CDR3 DNA: TGTGCCACATCCGGGGATTTCAGCACAGATACGCAGTATTTT.

V and J are TRBV5-1 and TRBJ2-7; TRBD1 matches at 8 bases. With 5 bases clipped from V and 2 bases from J, the junction kept 9 bases outside the gene matches. The length of the CDR3 is 15 residues. Germline CDR1 SGHRS, CDR2 YFSETQ. Here the CDR3 DNA reads TGCGCCAGCAGTCTTATTCCGGGACAGGCCTACGAGCAGTACTTC. Its protein product is CASSLIPGQAYEQYF. Full variable domain (outside the CDR3, taken from reference TRBV5-1 and TRBJ2-7): KAGVTQTPRYLIKTRGQQVTLSCSPISGHRSVSWYQQTPGQGLQFLFEYFSETQRNKGNFPGRFSGRQFSNSRSEMNVSTLELGDSALYLCASSLIPGQAYEQYFGPGTRLTVT.

This chain uses TRBV19 with TRBJ2-3; 12 bases agree with TRBD2. The germline gives CDR1 LNHDA, CDR2 SQIVND (reference sequence). The CDR3 is 15 amino acids. Trimming removed 5 bases from V and 4 bases from J; junction bases left unmatched: 4. CDR3 DNA: TGTGCCAGTAGTTTCACTAGCGGGAGGTCAGATACGCAGTATTTT. It specifies CASSFTSGRSDTQYF. Filled out from reference TRBV19 and TRBJ2-3, the complete variable domain reads DGGITQSPKYLFRKEGQNVTLSCEQNLNHDAMYWYRQDPGQGLRLIYYSQIVNDFQKGDIAEGYSVSREKKESFPLTVTSAQKNPTAFYLCASSFTSGRSDTQYFGPGTRLTVL.